This T cell receptor beta chain was obtained from a study of graft-versus-host responses after intestinal transplantation. About the study: Recipients had transplants, and these were multivisceral, liver-intestinal, or isolated intestinal.

Repertoires were generated with immunoSEQ multiplex PCR, while TCRdb's copy carries only in-frame clones and drops some. The table shows 100,000 or so clones, with roughly 90% occurring only once. This clone was observed once. Its antigen is still unknown. The source was unstimulated CD4+ T cells sorted from spleen or lymph node cells, collected before intestinal transplant. This TCR came from a human donor who received an intestinal transplant.

This CDR3 is CASSPKEGYGYTF. The CDR3, as DNA: TGTGCCAGCTCACCAAAGGAGGGGTATGGCTACACCTTC. This rearrangement joins TRBV18 to TRBJ1-2; D possibly corresponds to TRBD1 (5 bases). The germline V and J ends were trimmed by 2 bases and 5 bases, with 9 bases remaining between them. Germline V lookup: CDR1 KGHSH, CDR2 LQKENI. The length of the CDR3 is 13 residues.